The 5 T cell receptor beta chains listed next were all sequenced from one sample in a study of early T cells in non-severe SARS-CoV-2 infection. TCRdb analysed the 5' RACE reads with MiXCR anew, one entry per CDR3 protein. In the table there are around 92,000 distinct CDR3 sequences, more than 9.5% of which are singletons. The specimen was whole blood. The source is an adult who was a healthcare worker with PCR-confirmed SARS-CoV-2 infection or an uninfected control (not recorded which).

The sample holds many counts of this clonotype. This sequence joins TRBV12-3 or TRBV12-4 and TRBJ2-7; 7 nucleotides line up with TRBD2. The J segment lost 6 bases and the V segment lost 7 bases, leaving 12 bases of the junction unmatched. The CDR3 covers 14 residues. For the CDR3, the DNA is TGTGCCAGCACCCTCTCGGCGGGAGTATCCGAGCAGTACTTC. Amino acid sequence: CASTLSAGVSEQYF.

This clonotype was seen many times. The chain links TRBV5-1 to TRBJ2-3; perhaps TRBD2 as D (5 bases). With 3 bases removed from V and 3 bases from J, the gap between germline ends came to 14 bases. Germline assignment: CDR1 SGHRS and CDR2 YFSETQ. The CDR3 is 15 amino acids. CDR3 in DNA: TGCGCCAGCAGCTCTGCGACTACCTATACAGATACGCAGTATTTT. The encoded protein is CASSSATTYTDTQYF.

The V gene is TRBV20-1, the J gene TRBJ1-2; TRBD1 aligns across 10 bases. Per the germline V gene, CDR1 is DFQATT and CDR2 is SNEGSKA (reference sequence). The CDR3 spans 15 residues. Trimming took 1 base from V and 5 from J; bases not matched to a gene: 7. CDR3 sequence: CSARGGTGVSYGYTF. CDR3 in DNA: TGCAGTGCTAGAGGAGGGACAGGGGTTAGTTATGGCTACACCTTC.

This clonotype has ten or more counts. The chain couples TRBV3-1 to TRBJ2-1; D unresolved. This CDR3 is built from 15 residues. The ends were cut back, 1 base at V and 6 bases at J, with 13 bases in the middle. CDR1 and CDR2 from the germline V gene are LGHDT and YNNKEL (reference sequence). CDR3 protein: CASSQVGSIRNEQFF. The CDR3 DNA reads as TGTGCCAGCAGCCAAGTGGGTTCTATTCGCAATGAGCAGTTCTTC.

This rearrangement joins TRBV29-1 to TRBJ2-1, with D maybe TRBD1 (5 bases). V lost 0 bases and J lost 6, with 12 bases in between. Germline V gives CDR1 SQVTM, CDR2 ANQGSEA. The CDR3 is 14 residues long. CDR3 residues: CSVEEDIQFNEQFF. The DNA of the CDR3 is TGCAGCGTTGAAGAGGACATACAGTTCAATGAGCAGTTCTTC.